This T cell receptor (beta chain) was documented in a study of OX40 agonist ivuxolimab in advanced cancers. Turning to the overall study: Ivuxolimab was an agonistic, fully human IgG2 monoclonal antibody directed against OX40 (CD134), a costimulatory receptor. The paper describes the monotherapy dose-escalation part (N of about 55 patients) of the phase I trial of ivuxolimab. Among the approximately 50 dose-escalation patients, about 19 had hepatocellular carcinoma, about 15 melanoma, 9 renal cell carcinoma and 9 head and neck cancer. Prior anti-PD-1, anti-PD-L1 or anti-CTLA-4 therapy was permitted, and checkpoint inhibitors had been received by 40% to 50% of dose-escalation patients. Intravenous ivuxolimab was administered to patients every 2 weeks at six dose levels: 0.01, 0.1, 0.3, 1.5, 3 and 10 mg/kg. The dose-escalation cohort was about 86% male with a mean age of about 65 years, ranging from roughly 20 to 80. Peripheral TCRbeta sequencing aimed to test whether ivuxolimab altered TCR sequence diversity and caused clonal T-cell expansion. Partial responses occurred in three dose-escalation patients, of whom one had hepatocellular carcinoma and two had cutaneous melanoma.

Genomic DNA was extracted from sorted cells for sequencing of the TCRbeta CDR3 region. The immunoSEQ Assay was used for sequencing of TCRbeta CDR3 regions. TCRdb re-hosts the immuneACCESS table, in-frame sequences only. Its copies lack some clones; in the studies checked, an unresolved V gene accounts for under half of them, and the cause for the rest is not known. The table for this sample lists 45,000 or so clones; 80% of them were counted only once. Around 3.9% of the sample lies in the top ten. Patients with autoimmune disease history or receiving systemic immunosuppression were excluded from the trial. Peripheral blood for TCR sequencing was collected from all dose cohorts at baseline, on cycle 4 day 1, and on cycle 7 day 1. The samples were taken from a phase I, first-in-human, multicenter, open-label dose-escalation trial of ivuxolimab. Adults with locally advanced or metastatic melanoma, renal cell carcinoma, hepatocellular carcinoma or head and neck squamous cell carcinoma were enrolled in the trial. CD4+ and CD8+ T cells were sorted separately from peripheral blood before TCR sequencing.

General findings and caveats noted by the study authors: After ivuxolimab, CD8+ T cells had more expanded clones than CD4+ T cells on average. At doses from 0.1 to 3.0 mg/kg, clonal expansion was seen in both CD4+ and CD8+ blood T cells between baseline and week 6. In partial responders in the 0.1-3.0 mg/kg groups, normalized peripheral clonal expansion was found to be among the lowest, especially among CD8+ T cells. The antigen specificity of the peripheral T cells that underwent clonal expansion was not determined. Low levels of normalized T-cell clonal expansion were also seen in some patients who did not respond.

This clone is a singleton in its sample. The antigen it binds to is not known. No much larger clone is present one base from it, and per-base qualities are unavailable. The receptor was isolated from an adult with an advanced solid tumor such as melanoma, head and neck, liver or kidney cancer. Sequencing used CD4+ or CD8+ T cells sorted from blood, obtained in a trial of the OX40 agonist ivuxolimab.

The CDR3 loop reads CASKLQGKDGYTF. In nucleotide form, the sequence is TGCGCCAGCAAGCTACAGGGGAAGGATGGCTACACCTTC. The chain joins TRBV10-1 to TRBJ1-2, with 7 bases in between that match TRBD1. Taken from the germline V gene (reference sequence), the CDR1 and CDR2 loops are WNHNN and SYGVQD. V lost 7 bases and J lost 6 bases, and the count of bases not matched to a germline gene is 8. From the cysteine through the phenylalanine, the CDR3 covers 13 amino acids. Kept here is only the CDR3 DNA, which spans 39 bases and is read in frame from base 1.